Each of the 27 T cell receptor beta chains below was sequenced from the same sample in a study of blood T cell repertoires in COVID-19. Profiled with immunoSEQ multiplex PCR; TCRdb holds only in-frame clones, not every one. The sample shows approximately 300,000 clones, 70% to 90% of them seen only once. The sequencing input was PBMCs or T cells enriched from blood (not recorded which). The origin of the receptors is a woman aged 25 to 45 who had recovered from COVID-19.

The chain carries TRBV4-1 and TRBJ1-5, with D unclear. CDR1 is MGHRA, CDR2 YSYEKL, per germline. Deletions cut 2 bases from V and 1 base from J, with 9 bases between. The CDR3 totals 15 residues. CDR3 nucleotide sequence: TGCGCCAGCAGCCAAAGAGCGGGGAGCAATCAGCCCCAGCATTTT. Translating it yields CASSQRAGSNQPQHF.

The chain carries TRBV4-2 and TRBJ1-4; D remains unclear. Trimming cost V 2 bases and J 8 bases, with 6 bases left between them. Germline V gives CDR1 LGHNA, CDR2 YNFKEQ. The CDR3 consists of 12 residues. The CDR3 reads CASSQPQEKLFF. The CDR3 bases are TGTGCCAGCAGCCAACCTCAGGAAAAACTGTTTTTT.

The chain carries TRBV5-1 and TRBJ2-3; D is perhaps TRBD2 (5 bases). CDR1 and CDR2 from the germline V gene are SGHRS and YFSETQ. The V end lost 4 bases, the J end lost 2 bases, and 8 bases lay between the germline ends. The CDR3 consists of 13 residues. CDR3 protein: CASSQDFTDTQYF. CDR3 DNA: TGCGCCAGCAGCCAGGACTTCACAGATACGCAGTATTTT.

The V call is TRBV3-1 (or the pseudogene TRBV3-2), the J call TRBJ2-4, with 7 positions matching TRBD1. This CDR3 comprises 16 residues. Trimming removed 3 bases from V and 3 bases from J; junction bases left unmatched: 8. The germline V gene encodes CDR1 LGHDT and CDR2 YNNKEL (reference sequence). The CDR3 DNA reads as TGTGCCAGCAGCCAGTACAGGGGCGCAGGCAAAAACATTCAGTACTTC. Its translation is CASSQYRGAGKNIQYF.

The chain combines TRBV29-1 with TRBJ2-5, with a tentative D call TRBD2 (6 bases). Germline V lookup: CDR1 SQVTM, CDR2 ANQGSEA. With 7 bases removed from V and 0 bases from J, the gap between germline ends came to 24 bases. The CDR3 has 17 residues. The CDR3 region is CSAIFSGQNQYQETQYF. The CDR3, as DNA: TGCAGCGCCATATTCAGCGGGCAAAATCAGTACCAAGAGACCCAGTACTTC.

The rearrangement joins TRBV5-4 to TRBJ2-1; 10 nucleotides match TRBD2. With 4 bases clipped from V and 5 bases from J, the junction kept 9 bases outside the gene matches. The germline V gene encodes CDR1 SGHNT and CDR2 YYREEE (reference sequence). The CDR3 is 16 amino acids. In nucleotides, the CDR3 is TGTGCCAGCAGCGCCGCGGGACTAGCGAGCGACAATGAGCAGTTCTTC. Protein: CASSAAGLASDNEQFF.

The chain combines TRBV5-1 with TRBJ1-1, with 12 positions matching TRBD1. V lost 4 bases, J lost 6 bases, and 7 bases stayed unmatched. The CDR3 contains 15 residues. CDR1 SGHRS and CDR2 YFSETQ come from the germline V gene. CDR3 bases: TGCGCCAGCAGCGCCGGGACAGGGGGCTCGGCTGAAGCTTTCTTT. Amino acid sequence: CASSAGTGGSAEAFF.

The chain uses TRBV15 and TRBJ2-7; 8 bases match TRBD1. There are 16 residues in the CDR3. V was pared by 1 base and J by 0 bases, with 5 bases of the junction left unmatched. Germline values: CDR1 LNHNV, CDR2 YYDKDF (reference sequence). For the CDR3, the DNA is TGTGCCACCAGCAGAGGGGGGACAGGCGGCTCCTACGAGCAGTACTTC. Translated, it gives CATSRGGTGGSYEQYF.

The chain recombines TRBV7-2 with TRBJ2-7; possible D gene TRBD1, 6 bases. Per germline, CDR1 SGHTA and CDR2 FQGNSA. The CDR3 runs 14 residues. V was cut by 4 bases and J by 1 base, with 11 bases left in between. The CDR3 reads CASSYGRGSYEQYF. CDR3 coding DNA: TGTGCCAGCAGCTACGGCAGGGGTTCCTACGAGCAGTACTTC.

The rearrangement uses TRBV3-1 (or the pseudogene TRBV3-2) and TRBJ1-2; 12 bases map to TRBD1. This CDR3 is built from 13 residues. After removal of 7 bases from V and 14 bases from J, the junction contained 11 bases not matched to a gene. The V gene's germline CDR1 is LGHDT and CDR2 YNNKEL (reference sequence). The CDR3 sequence is CASKNPGQGAHTF. CDR3 coding DNA: TGTGCCAGCAAGAACCCGGGACAGGGGGCGCATACCTTC.

The V and J genes are TRBV7-6 and TRBJ1-2; weak D call: TRBD1 (5 bases). The CDR3 spans 15 residues. V gave up 1 base and J gave up 4 bases, with 13 bases separating them. CDR1 SGHVS and CDR2 FNYEAQ come from the germline V gene. CDR3 bases: TGTGCCAGCAGCTTAGGAGGAGGGGTGGGCTATGGCTACACCTTC. This gives the protein CASSLGGGVGYGYTF. The variable domain in full, completed from reference TRBV7-6 and TRBJ1-2, reads GAGVSQSPRYKVTKRGQDVALRCDPISGHVSLYWYRQALGQGPEFLTYFNYEAQQDKSGLPNDRFSAERPEGSISTLTIQRTEQRDSAMYRCASSLGGGVGYGYTFGSGTRLTVV.

This sequence joins TRBV21-1 and TRBJ1-2. TRBV21-1 is labeled a pseudogene. This CDR3 has 11 amino acids. The CDR3: CASTSSYGYTF. CDR3 nucleotides: TGTGCCAGCACCTCTAGCTATGGCTACACCTTC.

The chain uses TRBV4-1 and TRBJ2-4; 8 bases fit TRBD2. Germline lookup yields CDR1 MGHRA and CDR2 YSYEKL. The CDR3 sequence is 14 residues long. V lost 3 bases, J lost 7 bases, and 5 bases stayed unmatched. Here the CDR3 reads CASSHGGGRNIQYF. CDR3 sequence (DNA): TGCGCCAGCAGCCACGGGGGGGGCCGGAACATTCAGTACTTC.

J is TRBJ2-1 and V is TRBV9, with 10 bases lining up with TRBD1. The germline V gene encodes CDR1 SGDLS and CDR2 YYNGEE. J gave up 7 bases and V 0 bases, and 4 bases lay outside the gene matches. This CDR3 has 15 residues. CDR3 sequence (DNA): TGTGCCAGCAGCGTAGGGGGACAGGGGTGGAATGAGCAGTTCTTC. It translates to CASSVGGQGWNEQFF. Drawing the rest from reference TRBV9 and TRBJ2-1, the complete variable domain is DSGVTQTPKHLITATGQRVTLRCSPRSGDLSVYWYQQSLDQGLQFLIQYYNGEERAKGNILERFSAQQFPDLHSELNLSSLELGDSALYFCASSVGGQGWNEQFFGPGTRLTVL.

This chain uses TRBV12-3 or TRBV12-4 with TRBJ1-2; no clear D. Trimming took off 3 bases at V and 4 bases at J, with 9 bases between the two ends. This CDR3 spans 13 amino acids. Written as DNA, the CDR3 is TGTGCCAGCAGTTTCCCCCTTTTCTATGGCTACACCTTC. This encodes CASSFPLFYGYTF.

The chain joins TRBV6-6 to TRBJ2-5; the D gene is possibly TRBD2 (5 bases). There are 13 residues in the CDR3. Germline V gene lookup returns CDR1 MNHNY and CDR2 SVGAGI (reference sequence). V shed 5 bases and J shed 4 bases, with 11 bases lying between them. DNA for the CDR3: TGTGCCAGCAGTCGAACAGCGGCAGAGACCCAGTACTTC. This gives the protein CASSRTAAETQYF.

This clone is a singleton in its sample. The V call is TRBV6-5, the J call TRBJ2-4, with 7 bases aligning to TRBD2. The V gene end was trimmed by 2 bases and the J gene end by 0 bases; junction bases not matched to a gene: 4. CDR3 length: 16 residues. Per germline, CDR1 MNHEY and CDR2 SVGAGI. This CDR3 reads CASSYGASGAKNIQYF. For the CDR3, the DNA is TGTGCCAGCAGTTACGGGGCTAGCGGAGCCAAAAACATTCAGTACTTC.

This chain joins TRBV6-1 and TRBJ1-2; maybe TRBD1 (5 bases). Between the trimmed V and J ends, which lost 0 bases and 6 bases, there was a span of 5 bases. CDR1 is MNHNS, CDR2 SASEGT, per germline. The CDR3 is made up of 12 amino acids. The CDR3 reads CASSEARDGYTF. Here the CDR3 DNA reads TGTGCCAGCAGTGAAGCCAGGGATGGCTACACCTTC.

This chain joins TRBV7-9 and TRBJ1-1, with D possibly being TRBD1 (6 bases). The CDR3 spans 14 residues. Germline V gives CDR1 SEHNR, CDR2 FQNEAQ (reference sequence). The V end was cut by 4 bases, the J end by 3 bases, with 12 bases between. CDR3 sequence reads: CASSSTQGYTEAFF. The CDR3 coding sequence is TGTGCCAGCAGCTCGACCCAGGGGTACACTGAAGCTTTCTTT.

The chain uses TRBV13 and TRBJ2-3; D is unclear. V was trimmed by 3 bases and J by 3 bases, leaving 10 bases between them. The CDR3 sequence is 14 residues long. Germline V gene data show CDR1 as PRHDT and CDR2 as FYEKMQ (reference sequence). The CDR3 DNA is TGTGCCAGCAGCTTCAGTCCCCTGACAGATACGCAGTATTTT. Translated, it gives CASSFSPLTDTQYF.

The chain couples TRBV25-1 to TRBJ1-1; TRBD1 agrees at 9 bases. V lost 2 bases, J lost 5 bases, and 15 bases stayed unmatched. CDR3 size: 18 residues. Germline lookup yields CDR1 MGHDK and CDR2 SYGVNS. The CDR3 coding sequence is TGTGCCAGCAGTGAACCGCGGGGACCGGGACAGGGTTATACTGAAGCTTTCTTT. This translates into CASSEPRGPGQGYTEAFF.

This rearrangement joins TRBV28 to TRBJ1-1; 9 bases are shared with TRBD1. There are 15 residues in the CDR3. With V trimmed by 2 bases and J by 5 bases, 6 bases remained unmatched. CDR1 and CDR2 from the germline V gene are MDHEN and SYDVKM. The CDR3 here is CASSLPGTGTTEAFF. For the CDR3, the DNA is TGTGCCAGCAGTTTACCCGGGACAGGGACAACTGAAGCTTTCTTT.

This clone appeared a few times. This sequence joins TRBV12-3 or TRBV12-4 and TRBJ2-1, with D possibly TRBD2 on 6 matching bases. This CDR3 region has 13 residues. The V gene lost 8 bases and the J gene lost 13 bases, with 21 bases spanning the gap. The chain's CDR3 is CASGLEGMPKQFF. CDR3 sequence (DNA): TGTGCCAGCGGGCTGGAGGGTATGCCGAAACAGTTCTTC.

The chain is built from TRBV11-2 and TRBJ1-1; no clear D gene. V lost 10 bases and J lost 1, with 13 bases in between. Per germline, CDR1 SGHAT and CDR2 FQNNGV. The CDR3 totals 13 residues. Written as DNA, the CDR3 is TGTGCCACAGGCCGTCGGGGGAACACTGAAGCTTTCTTT. It specifies CATGRRGNTEAFF.

This chain connects TRBV5-6 to TRBJ1-1; no clear D gene. Germline V gene sequence: CDR1 SGHDT, CDR2 YYEEEE. The CDR3 contains 13 residues. The germline V and J ends were trimmed by 4 bases and 3 bases, with 10 bases remaining between them. The DNA for the CDR3 is TGTGCCAGCAGCCGCCAGATGGACACTGAAGCTTTCTTT. This translates into CASSRQMDTEAFF.

A remark on this clone: Other DNA sequences within the sample encode an identical CDR3. The chain links TRBV6-5 to TRBJ1-1; D may be TRBD1 (5 bases). Looked up from germline, CDR1 is MNHEY and CDR2 is SVGAGI. V was cut by 2 bases and J by 6 bases, with 10 bases left in between. This CDR3 has 13 amino acids. The CDR3 protein is CASSYGGEAEAFF. The CDR3 DNA sequence: TGTGCCAGCAGTTACGGGGGGGAAGCTGAAGCTTTCTTT.

Only a few counts were recorded for this clone. This rearrangement joins TRBV19 to TRBJ2-5; TRBD1 matches 10 bases. The trim removed 9 bases at V and 3 bases at J, leaving 10 bases unmatched. The CDR3 is 15 residues long. Germline CDR1 LNHDA, CDR2 SQIVND (reference sequence). The CDR3 DNA is TGTGCCAGCTCTCCGGGACAGGGGTTTGAAGAGACCCAGTACTTC. It translates to CASSPGQGFEETQYF.